The 26 T cell receptor beta chains reported below all come from one sample, sequenced in a study of vaccination and CD4 T cells after COVID-19. These TCRs' antigens remain unknown. Cultured CD4+ T cell DNA was sequenced using the Oncomine TCR Beta short-read assay. TCRdb re-called the PCR reads with MiXCR, one entry per CDR3 protein. The table lists about 3,800 distinct CDR3 sequences, 15% to 20% of them singletons. Treatment given: roughly nine-day PBMC culture with coronavirus spike peptide pools or control peptides (ViraFEST assay). Material for sequencing was CD4+ T cells from blood, cultured in vitro. The receptors originated from a human donor who had recovered from COVID-19.

This clonotype is labeled medium-sized. This chain joins TRBV20-1 and TRBJ2-5; D possibly matches TRBD1 or TRBD2 (7 bases each). Trimming pared 4 bases from V and 4 bases from J, leaving 16 bases between. This CDR3 is built from 14 residues. Looked up from germline, CDR1 is DFQATT and CDR2 is SNEGSKA (reference sequence). CDR3 DNA sequence: TGCAGTGCTAAACAGGGCAGGGGGGGAGAGACCCAGTACTTC. Encoded protein: CSAKQGRGGETQYF.

This clonotype was recorded a few times. The chain has TRBV20-1 and TRBJ2-3; 11 bases are a match to TRBD2. This CDR3 region has 15 residues. Germline values: CDR1 DFQATT, CDR2 SNEGSKA (reference sequence). V lost 6 bases to trimming and J lost 2 bases; unmatched junction nucleotides: 7. The DNA for the CDR3 is TGCAGTGCCCTGGGTAGCGGGGGGGTCACAGATACGCAGTATTTT. It yields the protein CSALGSGGVTDTQYF.

This clonotype was seen a handful of times. The chain employs TRBV20-1 and TRBJ1-2; D not certain. This CDR3 has 13 residues. Trimming left V 6 bases short and J 4 bases short, with 15 bases between. Germline V CDR1 and CDR2: DFQATT, SNEGSKA (reference sequence). CDR3 coding DNA: TGCAGTGCCCAGATCGCGGGAGGCTATGGCTACACCTTC. This gives the protein CSAQIAGGYGYTF.

This chain links TRBV7-9 with TRBJ1-4, with a weak D call TRBD1 (6 bases). V was clipped by 5 bases and J by 4 bases, with 11 bases between them. CDR1 is SEHNR and CDR2 is FQNEAQ in the germline V gene (reference sequence). CDR3 length: 14 residues. The chain's CDR3 is CASSPRGSNEKLFF. CDR3 DNA: TGTGCCAGCAGCCCCAGGGGAAGTAATGAAAAACTGTTTTTT.

This chain links TRBV5-5 with TRBJ2-2; possible D gene TRBD1, 5 bases. V lost 3 bases and J lost 7, with 19 bases in between. The germline V gene encodes CDR1 SGHKS and CDR2 YYEKEE (reference sequence). The CDR3 runs to 16 residues. The CDR3 sequence is CASSSQGVRAIGELFF. Here the CDR3 DNA reads TGTGCCAGCAGCTCCCAAGGGGTCAGGGCGATCGGGGAGCTGTTTTTT.

This clonotype is medium-sized in the sample. This chain joins TRBV2 and TRBJ1-6, with D perhaps TRBD1 (6 bases). Trimming took 6 bases from V and 9 from J, leaving 21 bases between them. Per the germline V gene, CDR1 is SNHLY and CDR2 is FYNNEI. This CDR3 has 16 residues. The CDR3 DNA is TGTGCCAGCAGCCTAGGGGGGACATCGGTTGGTTCACCCCTCCACTTT. It encodes CASSLGGTSVGSPLHF.

The chain employs TRBV5-5 and TRBJ1-6, with D hard to call. Trimming shortened V by 5 bases and J by 5 bases, and 11 bases separated the two germline ends. The germline CDR1 and CDR2 sequences are SGHKS and YYEKEE (reference sequence). The CDR3 consists of 14 residues. The CDR3 DNA follows: TGTGCCAGCAGATCGAGTCCAGATAATTCACCCCTCCACTTT. Protein sequence: CASRSSPDNSPLHF. Using reference TRBV5-5 and TRBJ1-6 for the parts outside the CDR3, the full variable domain is DAGVTQSPTHLIKTRGQQVTLRCSPISGHKSVSWYQQVLGQGPQFIFQYYEKEERGRGNFPDRFSARQFPNYSSELNVNALLLGDSALYLCASRSSPDNSPLHFGNGTRLTVT.

As for this clonotype: Because it lacks the conserved phenylalanine or tryptophan at the end, this CDR3 is likely a read error. The chain employs TRBV25-1 and TRBJ1-3; 8 positions agree with TRBD1. This CDR3 has 14 amino acids. J lost 4 bases, V lost 4 bases, and 3 bases had no gene match. The germline gives CDR1 MGHDK, CDR2 SYGVNS. CDR3 in amino acids: CASSVAGGGNTIYS. The CDR3 DNA is TGTGCCAGCAGTGTGGCAGGGGGCGGAAACACCATATATTCT.

To note about this clonotype: Because it lacks the conserved phenylalanine or tryptophan at the end, this CDR3 is likely a read error. The V and J genes are TRBV6-1 and TRBJ1-1; no firm D call. V lost 5 bases and J lost 2, with 9 bases in between. The germline CDR1 and CDR2 sequences are MNHNS and SASEGT. CDR3 length: 13 residues. In nucleotides, the CDR3 is TGTGCCAGCAGTCACGGACTTAACACTGAAGCTTTCCTT. This translates into CASSHGLNTEAFL.

Concerning this clonotype itself: At one of its ends the junction is not consistent with the germline gene, which may arise from a read error. The gene calls are TRBV6-1 and TRBJ2-7; 8 bases fit TRBD2. The CDR3 is 11 amino acids. Germline V lookup: CDR1 MNHNS, CDR2 SASEGT. The CDR3 DNA sequence: TGTGCCAGCAGACTGAGCGGGGGTCTTCTATTC. This translates into CASRLSGGLLF.

This chain uses TRBV6-1 with TRBJ1-3, with D uncertain. CDR1 is MNHNS, CDR2 SASEGT, per germline. The CDR3 extends over 13 amino acids. V was cut by 7 bases and J by 0 bases, with 7 bases left in between. CDR3 sequence reads: CASTPSSGNTIYF. The DNA of the CDR3 is TGTGCCAGCACCCCGAGCTCTGGAAACACCATATATTTT.

The chain carries TRBV2 and TRBJ2-1; 7 bases match TRBD2. This CDR3 has 14 residues. V was pared by 3 bases and J by 4 bases, with 3 bases of the junction left unmatched. Germline V gives CDR1 SNHLY, CDR2 FYNNEI. This CDR3 reads CASSEGRGYNEQFF. The CDR3 coding sequence is TGTGCCAGCAGTGAGGGGCGGGGGTACAATGAGCAGTTCTTC. Using reference TRBV2 and TRBJ2-1 for the parts outside the CDR3, the full variable domain is EPEVTQTPSHQVTQMGQEVILRCVPISNHLYFYWYRQILGQKVEFLVSFYNNEISEKSEIFDDQFSVERPDGSNFTLKIRSTKLEDSAMYFCASSEGRGYNEQFFGPGTRLTVL.

This clonotype was seen a handful of times. The chain has TRBV5-1 and TRBJ1-1; 9 bases are shared with TRBD1. Germline V gene lookup returns CDR1 SGHRS and CDR2 YFSETQ. With 0 bases clipped from V and 8 bases from J, the junction kept 8 bases outside the gene matches. CDR3 size: 15 residues. The CDR3 region is CASSLDTGGVGEAFF. The CDR3 DNA sequence: TGCGCCAGCAGCTTGGACACAGGGGGCGTAGGGGAAGCTTTCTTT.

To note about this clonotype: Sequence at one end of the junction differs from germline and may be a read error. The chain links TRBV7-3 to TRBJ2-5; possibly TRBD2 for D (7 bases). The CDR3 runs to 15 residues. The germline CDR1 and CDR2 sequences are SGHTA and FQGTGA. The CDR3 DNA follows: TGTGCCAGCAGCTTAGCGGGGGCCGCCCAAGAGACCCAGTGCTTC. Amino acids: CASSLAGAAQETQCF.

This clonotype is medium-sized (0.01 to 0.1%) in the sample. This chain links TRBV6-1 with TRBJ2-1; D is perhaps TRBD1 (6 bases). The CDR3 length is 15 residues. The germline gives CDR1 MNHNS, CDR2 SASEGT. V lost 7 bases to trimming and J lost 8 bases, with 21 bases between them. In DNA form, the CDR3 reads TGTGCCAGCACCAGGGGCCCCTTGGCTGACGATGAGCAGTTCTTC. The encoded protein is CASTRGPLADDEQFF.

Only a few counts were recorded for this clonotype. V gene TRBV14 combines with J gene TRBJ1-1; D is unclear. Trimming stripped 4 bases from V and 0 bases from J, with 15 bases between. Germline assignment: CDR1 SGHDN and CDR2 FVKESK. The CDR3 sequence is 16 residues long. The CDR3 region is CASSPSSPELNTEAFF. CDR3 DNA sequence: TGTGCCAGCAGCCCTTCCTCCCCCGAGCTGAACACTGAAGCTTTCTTT.

The rearrangement links TRBV11-2 to TRBJ2-2, with D perhaps matching TRBD1 (5 bases). This CDR3 comprises 16 residues. The V end lost 0 bases, the J end lost 7 bases, and 15 bases lay between the germline ends. Germline CDR1 is SGHAT and CDR2 is FQNNGV. The CDR3: CASSLDRTSVGGELFF. The DNA of the CDR3 is TGTGCCAGCAGCTTAGACAGGACATCGGTAGGCGGGGAGCTGTTTTTT.

The J gene is TRBJ2-7, the V gene TRBV12-3 or TRBV12-4, with D tentatively TRBD1 (6 bases). V lost 5 bases and J 1 base, leaving 9 bases between the germline ends. The CDR3 loop spans 13 amino acids. CDR3 region: CASSGGKSYEQYF. For the CDR3, the DNA is TGTGCCAGCAGTGGGGGCAAGTCCTACGAGCAGTACTTC.

This chain links TRBV11-1 with TRBJ2-6; no definite D call. Germline values: CDR1 SGHAT, CDR2 FQDESV (reference sequence). Trimming took 5 bases from V and 1 from J, leaving 12 bases between them. The CDR3 sequence is 16 residues long. The CDR3 DNA reads as TGTGCCAGCAGCCCGAGAGCAAGATCTGGGGCCAACGTCCTGACTTTC. Translated: CASSPRARSGANVLTF.

This clonotype has a handful of counts. The CDR3 protein is CASSLGDRADTQYF. For the CDR3, the DNA is TGCGCCAGCAGCTTGGGAGACAGGGCAGATACGCAGTATTTT. This chain joins TRBV5-1 and TRBJ2-3; 7 bases line up with TRBD1. V was clipped by 0 bases and J by 4 bases; unmatched bases: 2. CDR3 length equals 14 residues. Germline assignment: CDR1 SGHRS and CDR2 YFSETQ.

The V call is TRBV20-1, the J call TRBJ2-7; 11 positions match TRBD2. The CDR3 extends over 13 amino acids. After removal of 6 bases from V and 4 bases from J, the junction contained 5 bases not matched to a gene. Per the germline V gene, CDR1 is DFQATT and CDR2 is SNEGSKA (reference sequence). The CDR3 bases are TGCAGTGCCCGACTAGCGGGACGGTACGAGCAGTACTTC. Amino acid sequence: CSARLAGRYEQYF.

V is TRBV12-3 or TRBV12-4 and J is TRBJ2-7; D remains unclear. This CDR3 has 12 residues. Trimming cost V 4 bases and J 7 bases, with 11 bases left between them. The CDR3: CASSWELEEQYF. CDR3 nucleotides: TGTGCCAGCAGTTGGGAACTGGAAGAGCAGTACTTC.

This clonotype is medium-sized. The rearrangement uses TRBV12-3 or TRBV12-4 and TRBJ2-3; 8 bases fit TRBD1. The CDR3 runs to 15 residues. Trimming removed 0 bases from V and 6 bases from J; junction bases left unmatched: 5. The CDR3 sequence: CASSLALDRDDTQYF. The CDR3 nucleotides read TGTGCCAGCAGTTTAGCGCTGGACAGGGACGATACGCAGTATTTT.

The rearrangement joins TRBV12-3 or TRBV12-4 to TRBJ2-3, with 8 bases that match TRBD2. The V segment lost 7 bases and the J segment 0 bases; nucleotides outside the gene matches: 3. The CDR3 totals 14 residues. CDR3 region: CASTTSGSTDTQYF. The CDR3 DNA is TGTGCCAGCACCACTAGCGGTAGCACAGATACGCAGTATTTT.

This sequence joins TRBV7-9 and TRBJ1-1; TRBD1 might be the D (6 bases). CDR3 length: 15 amino acids. Germline V CDR1 and CDR2: SEHNR, FQNEAQ (reference sequence). V was trimmed by 3 bases and J by 4 bases, leaving 15 bases between them. This CDR3 is CASSFLTGPSTEAFF. DNA of the CDR3: TGTGCCAGCAGCTTCTTGACAGGCCCGAGCACTGAAGCTTTCTTT.

A few counts support this clonotype. The chain combines TRBV20-1 with TRBJ2-7, with D perhaps TRBD2 (7 bases). Trimming removed 5 bases from V and 0 bases from J, with 20 bases in between. Germline assignment: CDR1 DFQATT and CDR2 SNEGSKA (reference sequence). CDR3 length: 16 amino acids. The CDR3 loop reads CSAEGGTKPNSYEQYF. The CDR3 region has the DNA TGCAGTGCTGAGGGGGGGACTAAACCAAACTCCTACGAGCAGTACTTC.